This T cell receptor beta chain derives from a study of sequential checkpoint blockade in melanoma. Study-wide background: Patients were randomized 1:1 to nivolumab-then-ipilimumab or ipilimumab-then-nivolumab first-line. Each arm's sequence ended with maintenance nivolumab.

Stated treatment: randomized to nivolumab then ipilimumab (arm A) or the reverse (arm B). None of the patients previously received DNA-damaging chemotherapy. PBMC sorting kept live CD3+CD8+ cells without CD19 or CD56. The V gene's germline CDR1 is MNHEY and CDR2 SMNVEV (reference sequence). The V end was cut by 6 bases, the J end by 5 bases, with 10 bases between. This CDR3 contains 13 residues. Sequenced by immunoSEQ multiplex PCR; TCRdb stores in-frame clones only, minus some. The profile shows about 12,000 clones, nearly 80% of them singletons. Sequenced here: CD8+ T cells sorted from blood (inferred from file names), sampled from a patient given nivolumab and ipilimumab in sequence. The TCR originated in a human donor with melanoma. The chain combines TRBV27 with TRBJ2-2; D not certain. The CDR3 sequence is CASRKARTGELFF. CDR3 nucleotide sequence: TGTGCCAGCAGAAAAGCTAGAACCGGGGAGCTGTTTTTT.